This TCR beta chain was sequenced during a study of shared clonotypes between healthy human individuals. General observations from the study: Blood was the only sampled material, and tissue repertoires likely differ. Depth was large, yet rarefaction showed that sorted-subset sequencing was incomplete.

In the case of this clone: The antigen is undetermined.

Per the authors' pipeline: Filtering differed since immunoSEQ provided only junctions, with no quality scores. Assay: immunoSEQ multiplex PCR; the TCRdb copy retains only in-frame clones and omits some. That table is the source of V, J and clone size, and D and trimming were worked out from the DNA. The table has 2.5 million or so clones, more than 90% seen once; the top ten hold 0.14%. V lost 4 bases and J lost 1; bases outside the gene matches: 3. The CDR3 is made up of 15 amino acids. Germline assignment: CDR1 SGHRS and CDR2 YFSETQ. The sequencing input was naive CD4+ T cells sorted from blood. Subset: CD45RA+ positively selected. The chain has TRBV5-1 and TRBJ1-5; 9 nucleotides agree with TRBD1. The TCR originated in a young man in good health. CDR3 amino acids: CASSEGQGSNQPQHF. Here the CDR3 DNA reads TGCGCCAGCAGCGAAGGACAGGGGAGCAATCAGCCCCAGCATTTT.